The 9 T cell receptor beta chains presented below share a single source sample, sequenced in a study of spatial heterogeneity in lung cancer. TCRdb reprocessed the 5' RACE reads with MiXCR, giving one entry per CDR3 protein. The sample contains roughly 10,000 distinct CDR3 sequences, 3.5% to 4.5% of which appear only once. Time point described: sample taken at primary tumor resection. Unsorted whole RNA of tumor, nontumor lung or frozen PBMC was sequenced. Sequencing was performed on PBMCs, taken at surgery. All receptors come from a female donor with early-stage non-small cell lung cancer.

There are many counts of this clonotype. This beta chain represents an off-target read in a library built for alpha chains; its size is of limited meaning. For the CDR3, the DNA is TGCAGCGTCGATGACAGGGGTAACTATGGCTACACCTTC. This sequence encodes CSVDDRGNYGYTF. The gene calls are TRBV29-1 and TRBJ1-2, with 8 bases fitting TRBD1. The CDR3 runs 13 residues. Trimming removed 6 bases from V and 1 base from J; junction bases left unmatched: 4. Per germline, CDR1 SQVTM and CDR2 ANQGSEA. The full variable domain, rest sourced from reference TRBV29-1 and TRBJ1-2, is SAVISQKPSRDICQRGTSLTIQCQVDSQVTMMFWYRQQPGQSLTLIATANQGSEATYESGFVIDKFPISRPNLTFSTLTVSNMSPEDSSIYLCSVDDRGNYGYTFGSGTRLTVV.

The table lists this clonotype with many counts. The library was prepared for alpha chains; this beta chain is a stray read, so its frequency means little. V gene TRBV11-1 combines with J gene TRBJ1-4, with 10 bases matching TRBD1. The CDR3 totals 13 residues. V was clipped by 11 bases and J by 11 bases; unmatched bases: 11. Germline V gene data show CDR1 as SGHAT and CDR2 as FQDESV (reference sequence). DNA for the CDR3: TGTGCCTCCCGCGGGACAGGGGAGGATAAACTGTTTTTT. As protein: CASRGTGEDKLFF.

This clonotype was observed at least ten times. This beta chain came through as a stray read in a library set up for alpha chains, and its size says little. The gene calls are TRBV29-1 and TRBJ1-1; 7 bases are a match to TRBD1. The length of the CDR3 is 14 residues. The ends lost 4 bases at V and 1 base at J; junction bases unmatched: 6. Germline V gene data show CDR1 as SQVTM and CDR2 as ANQGSEA. CDR3 protein: CSVVLNRGNTEAFF. The CDR3 nucleotides are TGCAGCGTTGTCCTCAACAGGGGGAACACTGAAGCTTTCTTT.

This clonotype qualifies as medium-sized (0.01 to 0.1%). With the library built for alpha chains, this beta chain is off target and its frequency is not meaningful. This chain connects TRBV7-8 to TRBJ2-5, with D uncertain. The germline V and J ends were trimmed by 1 base and 3 bases, with 6 bases remaining between them. This CDR3 has 13 residues. The V gene's germline CDR1 is SGHVS and CDR2 FQNEAQ. CDR3 DNA sequence: TGTGCCAGCAGCTTAGGAGTGAAAGAGACCCAGTACTTC. Translated: CASSLGVKETQYF.

This clonotype has only a few counts. Being off target in a library aimed at alpha chains, this beta chain has a size of little meaning. The chain carries TRBV6-6 and TRBJ2-6, with D unclear. Trimming stripped 8 bases from V and 0 bases from J, with 11 bases between. The CDR3 length is 15 residues. The germline CDR1 and CDR2 sequences are MNHNY and SVGAGI (reference sequence). CDR3 loop: CASGKGFSGANVLTF. CDR3 bases: TGTGCCAGCGGTAAAGGGTTCTCTGGGGCCAACGTCCTGACTTTC.

This clonotype showed up just a few times. This beta chain slipped into a library made for alpha chains as a stray read, so its size is not meaningful. The chain is built from TRBV5-1 and TRBJ2-3; 10 nucleotides match TRBD2. The germline gives CDR1 SGHRS, CDR2 YFSETQ. Trimming cost V 3 bases and J 5 bases; bases outside gene matches: 9. CDR3 size: 16 residues. DNA of the CDR3: TGCGCCAGCAGCTCACGAGCGGGGGGGAGCGTAGATACGCAGTATTTT. Amino acid sequence: CASSSRAGGSVDTQYF.

This clonotype was seen at least ten times. This beta chain slipped into a library made for alpha chains as a stray read, so its size is not meaningful. The V gene is TRBV20-1, the J gene TRBJ2-2; no definite D call. CDR1 is DFQATT, CDR2 SNEGSKA, per germline (reference sequence). The CDR3 contains 13 residues. Trimming removed 4 bases from V and 5 bases from J, with 11 bases in between. The CDR3: CSATGTRTGELFF. In nucleotides, the CDR3 is TGCAGTGCTACTGGTACAAGGACCGGGGAGCTGTTTTTT.

In its sample, this clonotype was seen many times. Because the library targeted alpha chains, this beta chain is an off-target read whose size means little. The CDR3 region has the DNA TGTGCCAGCAGTTACTCGGACAGGCTGGTCACCGGGGAGCTGTTTTTT. The encoded protein is CASSYSDRLVTGELFF. The genes are TRBV6-2 or TRBV6-3 and TRBJ2-2; 7 nucleotides align to TRBD1. The ends lost 0 bases at V and 4 bases at J; junction bases unmatched: 5. Germline loops: CDR1 MNHEY, CDR2 SVGEGT. The CDR3 runs to 16 residues.

This clonotype showed up just a few times. Within a library made for alpha chains, this beta chain is off target, and its count is uninformative. The chain couples TRBV5-1 to TRBJ2-5; TRBD2 aligns across 13 bases. The germline CDR1 and CDR2 sequences are SGHRS and YFSETQ. The V gene end was trimmed by 1 base and the J gene end by 5 bases; junction bases not matched to a gene: 5. The CDR3 loop spans 16 amino acids. The CDR3 loop is CASSLTTSGRTETQYF. The CDR3 nucleotides are TGCGCCAGCAGCTTGACGACTAGCGGGAGGACCGAGACCCAGTACTTC.